A selection of T cell receptor beta chains follows, all from one sample in a study of identical twins. Each CDR3 protein gets one entry after TCRdb re-called the 5' RACE reads with MiXCR. The table shows about 550,000 distinct CDR3 sequences, with about a fifth occurring only once. The sample was also reused in another study, on yellow fever vaccine responses in identical twins.

Sequencing input: CD4+ T cells sorted from blood. Source of these receptors: a woman aged 18-30 years in good health. Each CDR3 is given with its conserved first and last residue. D genes are given only for firm matches. Size tells how often a clone was seen (once, few, many) or the class of an expanded clone, and some rows leave it out.

d_call,j_call,v_call,clone_size,cdr3_nt,cdr3_aa
.,TRBJ1-2,TRBV29-1,few,TGCAGCGTTGAACCCCCCAGGCTCTATGGCTACACCTTC,CSVEPPRLYGYTF
TRBD1,TRBJ2-7,TRBV12-5,.,TGTGCTAGTGGTTTGGGGACAGGGGGTTTCTACGAGCAGTACTTC,CASGLGTGGFYEQYF
TRBD1,TRBJ2-4,TRBV10-3,.,TGTGCCATCAGTTGGGACAGCAACATTCAGTACTTC,CAISWDSNIQYF
TRBD1,TRBJ1-4,TRBV3-1,.,TGTGCCAGCAGCCCCCGGACAGGCGAAAAACTGTTTTTT,CASSPRTGEKLFF
.,TRBJ1-3,TRBV20-1,.,TGCAGTGCTAGAGATCTTGGGCACTCTGGAAACACCATATATTTT,CSARDLGHSGNTIYF
.,TRBJ1-2,TRBV12-3/TRBV12-4,.,TGTGCCAGCAGTTTTGGGATCTATGGCTACACCTTC,CASSFGIYGYTF
.,TRBJ2-3,TRBV24-1,.,TGTGCCACCAGTGATATTGGTAGCCCCTCGGCAGATACGCAGTATTTT,CATSDIGSPSADTQYF
TRBD2,TRBJ2-2,TRBV2,.,TGTGCCAGCAGTGGCACTAGCGGGAGTATCACCGGGGAGCTGTTTTTT,CASSGTSGSITGELFF
TRBD1,TRBJ1-3,TRBV12-3/TRBV12-4,few,TGTGCCAGCGGAGGGACAGGGCAACCAACCATATATTTT,CASGGTGQPTIYF
TRBD1,TRBJ2-7,TRBV28,.,TGTGCCAGCAGTTTTAGTTACAGGGGGCGTCGTTCTCGCTACGAGCAGTACTTC,CASSFSYRGRRSRYEQYF
TRBD1,TRBJ2-2,TRBV9,few,TGTGCCAGCAGCGTAACCCGGACAGGGGTTGGCGGGGAGCTGTTTTTT,CASSVTRTGVGGELFF
TRBD1,TRBJ2-3,TRBV12-3/TRBV12-4,many,TGTGCCAGCAGTCGGGACAGGGTCACAGATACGCAGTATTTT,CASSRDRVTDTQYF
TRBD1,TRBJ2-4,TRBV29-1,few,TGCAGCGTCCGGGACAGGGGGTACATTCAGTACTTC,CSVRDRGYIQYF
TRBD1,TRBJ1-5,TRBV5-1,.,TGCGCCAGCAGCTCCGGGACAGGGGAGGGTAGCAATCAGCCCCAGCATTTT,CASSSGTGEGSNQPQHF
.,TRBJ1-5,TRBV6-6,once,TGTGCCAGCAGTTACGCGAATCAGCCCCAGCATTTT,CASSYANQPQHF
TRBD1,TRBJ1-5,TRBV20-1,few,TGCAGTGCTAGAGACAGGGGGCGAGGCAATCAGCCCCAGCATTTT,CSARDRGRGNQPQHF
.,TRBJ1-4,TRBV5-1,.,TGCGCCAGCAGCTTGGTTCCAGGTTCTAATGAAAAACTGTTTTTT,CASSLVPGSNEKLFF
TRBD2,TRBJ2-2,TRBV12-3/TRBV12-4,few,TGTGCCAGCAGCATTAGCGGGAGGAACACCGGGGAGCTGTTTTTT,CASSISGRNTGELFF
.,TRBJ2-3,TRBV20-1,few,TGCAGTGCGCAACTAGGAGCAGATACGCAGTATTTT,CSAQLGADTQYF
.,TRBJ1-3,TRBV5-5,few,TGTGCCAGCAGCTTGGTGTCTGGAAACACCATATATTTT,CASSLVSGNTIYF
.,TRBJ2-1,TRBV20-1,few,TGCAGTGCCCAGCCCTTCTCCTACAATGAGCAGTTCTTC,CSAQPFSYNEQFF